This T cell receptor beta chain was identified in a study of T cell responses to AZD1222 COVID-19 vaccine. Germline assignment: CDR1 GTSNPN and CDR2 SVGIG (reference sequence). The trim removed 5 bases at V and 4 bases at J, leaving 2 bases unmatched. The CDR3 loop spans 12 amino acids. The table came from immunoSEQ multiplex PCR; TCRdb's copy has only in-frame clones and leaves some out. The table shows some 71,000 clones, with 80% to 90% occurring only once. The genes are TRBV30 and TRBJ2-1; TRBD1 agrees at 7 bases. The specimen comprised peripheral blood, sampled 28 days after the second AZD1222 dose. The clonotype was recovered from an adult who received the AZD1222 COVID-19 vaccine. CDR3 protein: CAWGTVYNEQFF. The CDR3 DNA reads as TGTGCCTGGGGGACAGTATACAATGAGCAGTTCTTC.